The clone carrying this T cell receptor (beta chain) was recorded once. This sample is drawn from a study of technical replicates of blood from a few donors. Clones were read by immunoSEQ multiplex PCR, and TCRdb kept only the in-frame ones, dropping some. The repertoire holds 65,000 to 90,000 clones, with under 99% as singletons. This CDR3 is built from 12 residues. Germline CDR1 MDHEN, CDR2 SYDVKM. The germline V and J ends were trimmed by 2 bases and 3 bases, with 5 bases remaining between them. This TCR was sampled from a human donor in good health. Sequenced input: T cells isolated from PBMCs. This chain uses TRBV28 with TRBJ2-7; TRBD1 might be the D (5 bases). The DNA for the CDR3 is TGTGCCAGCAGTTTAACAGGCTACGAGCAGTACTTC. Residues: CASSLTGYEQYF.